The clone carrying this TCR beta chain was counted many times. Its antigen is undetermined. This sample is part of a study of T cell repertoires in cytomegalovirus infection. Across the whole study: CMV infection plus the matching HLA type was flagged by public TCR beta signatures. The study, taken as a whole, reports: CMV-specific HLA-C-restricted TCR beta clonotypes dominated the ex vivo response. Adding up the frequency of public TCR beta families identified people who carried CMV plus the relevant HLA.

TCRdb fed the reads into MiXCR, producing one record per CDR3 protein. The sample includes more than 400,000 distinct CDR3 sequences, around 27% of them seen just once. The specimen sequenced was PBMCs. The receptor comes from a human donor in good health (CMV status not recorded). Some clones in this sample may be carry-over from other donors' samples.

The CDR3 spells CASEKGQGDGYTF. DNA of the CDR3: TGTGCCAGCGAAAAAGGGCAGGGAGATGGCTACACCTTC. V gene TRBV28 combines with J gene TRBJ1-2; D might be TRBD1 (5 bases). Trimming left V 8 bases short and J 6 bases short, with 16 bases between. Per the germline V gene, CDR1 is MDHEN and CDR2 is SYDVKM. CDR3 size: 13 residues.